This T cell receptor beta chain was identified during a study of T cells in Graves' hyperthyroidism and ophthalmopathy. Overall study context: Peripheral blood samples were taken at initial diagnosis, prior to any treatment. Points from the study as a whole: A 13 V-J model separated ophthalmopathy from stable hyperthyroidism. In validation, the model predicted ophthalmopathy. These predictions came a median 6.5 months before onset.

This clonotype appeared many times. Its antigen is not known. TCR beta CDR3 region amplification was performed from RNA transcripts. HTBI primers were employed in a first-round RT-PCR of the TCR CDR3. TCRdb passed the multiplex PCR reads through MiXCR, listing each CDR3 protein once. The sample lists under 600,000 distinct CDR3 sequences; roughly 15% were seen once. Germline V gene lookup returns CDR1 LGHDT and CDR2 YNNKEL (reference sequence). V shed 2 bases and J 4 bases; nucleotides not matched to a gene: 3. The CDR3 is 14 residues long. The V call is TRBV3-1, the J call TRBJ1-1, with 8 nucleotides matching TRBD1. The sequence was obtained from a woman between 40 and 55 years old with Graves' ophthalmopathy. The source material was blood. The CDR3 sequence: CASSQTGGITEAFF. The CDR3 region has the DNA TGTGCCAGCAGCCAAACAGGGGGTATCACTGAAGCTTTCTTT.